These T cell receptor beta chains were read from a single sample in a study of metastatic and nonmetastatic thyroid tumors. MiXCR reprocessed the PCR reads for TCRdb. The sample yields roughly 40,000 clones, about 16% seen once. The source material was blood. The receptors originated from a female donor with papillary thyroid cancer or a benign thyroid nodule (not recorded which). Some clones in this sample may be carry-over from other donors' samples. CDR3s include the opening cysteine and the closing phenylalanine or tryptophan. The D gene is left open where the match is weak. Clone size, where shown, is once, few, many, or a class for clones that have expanded.

cdr3_length	v_call	j_call	clone_size	d_call	cdr3_nt	cdr3_aa
13	TRBV11-1	TRBJ1-2	many	TRBD1	TGTGCCAGCAGCTTGGCGACAGGGCGGGGCTACACCTTC	CASSLATGRGYTF
18	TRBV6-6	TRBJ1-6	many	TRBD1	TGTGCCAGCAAGGCTCCCGACAGGGGATTAGCATATAATTCACCCCTCCACTTT	CASKAPDRGLAYNSPLHF
14	TRBV13	TRBJ1-1	many	NA	TGTGCCAGCAGCTTAGTCAGGGGAAACACTGAAGCTTTCTTT	CASSLVRGNTEAFF
14	TRBV7-7	TRBJ2-2	many	TRBD1	TGTGCTAGCAGCCTCACCACAGGGGGCCGGGAGCTGTTTTTT	CASSLTTGGRELFF
16	TRBV19	TRBJ2-1	many	TRBD2	TGTGCCAGTAAGTCGATTAGCGGGAGTAAGAACAATGAGCAGTTCTTC	CASKSISGSKNNEQFF
15	TRBV15	TRBJ2-7	few	TRBD1	TGTGTCACCAGTAGGCCCGGGACAGGGGGCTACGAGCAGTACTTC	CVTSRPGTGGYEQYF
15	TRBV7-9	TRBJ2-5	many	NA	TGTGCCAGCAGCTTAAATGAGGGCTTGGGTGAGACCCAGTACTTC	CASSLNEGLGETQYF
15	TRBV7-9	TRBJ1-2	many	TRBD1	TGTGCCAGCAGCGTAGCCGCACAGGGGAACTATGGCTACACCTTC	CASSVAAQGNYGYTF
13	TRBV5-6	TRBJ2-1	NA	NA	TGTGCCAGCAGCCCCCCGGGTGTCAACGAGAAGTTCTTC	CASSPPGVNEKFF
14	TRBV2	TRBJ2-1	many	NA	TGTGCCAGCGAGACGGGGGAACCCTACAATGAGCAGTTCTTC	CASETGEPYNEQFF
13	TRBV18	TRBJ1-6	NA	NA	TGTGCCAGCTCGCAGGACGGGAATTCACCCCTCCACTTT	CASSQDGNSPLHF
16	TRBV11-2	TRBJ1-2	many	TRBD1	TGTGCCAGCAGCTACAGTCCCGGGACAGGGGACTATGGCTACACCTTC	CASSYSPGTGDYGYTF
12	TRBV15	TRBJ1-2	many	NA	TGTGCCACCAGCAGAGGGAACTATGGCTACACCTTC	CATSRGNYGYTF
13	TRBV27	TRBJ2-2	many	NA	TGTGCCAGCAGGGGATTTAACACCGGGGAGCTGTTTTTT	CASRGFNTGELFF
15	TRBV30	TRBJ2-5	many	NA	TGTGCCTGGAGTGTGTGGGGGGTTGACCAAGAGACCCAGTACTTC	CAWSVWGVDQETQYF
14	TRBV28	TRBJ1-1	many	NA	TGTGCCAGCAGTTGGGCGGTCATGAACACTGAAGCTTTCTTT	CASSWAVMNTEAFF